This T cell receptor beta chain was captured by sequencing in a study of blood T cells in healthy people across ages. PCR was performed a second time for roughly 6 to 12 cycles using a sample-barcoded 5' primer and a J-beta primer mix. One entry per CDR3 protein, called by TCRdb with MiXCR from the 5' RACE reads. The table shows 630,000 or so distinct CDR3 sequences, with approximately 30% occurring only once. This clonotype has ten or more counts. Germline V CDR1 and CDR2: MNHNY, SVGAGI (reference sequence). This CDR3 has 12 amino acids. V was clipped by 6 bases and J by 8 bases; unmatched bases: 4. V gene TRBV6-6 combines with J gene TRBJ2-1; TRBD2 aligns across 7 bases. Sequencing used blood. This clonotype was obtained from a woman older than 75 in good health. This CDR3 reads CASSRLAHEQFF. CDR3 nucleotides: TGTGCCAGCAGCCGACTAGCCCATGAGCAGTTCTTC.